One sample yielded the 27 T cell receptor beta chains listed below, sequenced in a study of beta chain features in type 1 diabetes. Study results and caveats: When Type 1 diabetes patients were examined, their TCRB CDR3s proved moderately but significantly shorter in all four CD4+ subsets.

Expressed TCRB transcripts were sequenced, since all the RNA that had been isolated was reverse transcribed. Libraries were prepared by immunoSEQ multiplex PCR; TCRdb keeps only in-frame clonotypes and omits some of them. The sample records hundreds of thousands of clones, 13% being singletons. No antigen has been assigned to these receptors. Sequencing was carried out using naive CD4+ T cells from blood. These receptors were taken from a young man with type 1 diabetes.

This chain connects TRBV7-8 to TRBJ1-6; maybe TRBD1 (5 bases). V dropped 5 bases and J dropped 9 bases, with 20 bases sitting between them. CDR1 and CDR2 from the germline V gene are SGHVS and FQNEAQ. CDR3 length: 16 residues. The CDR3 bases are TGTGCCAGCAGCCCAAACTTGGGGCCCGGTACTTCACCCCTCCACTTT. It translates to CASSPNLGPGTSPLHF.

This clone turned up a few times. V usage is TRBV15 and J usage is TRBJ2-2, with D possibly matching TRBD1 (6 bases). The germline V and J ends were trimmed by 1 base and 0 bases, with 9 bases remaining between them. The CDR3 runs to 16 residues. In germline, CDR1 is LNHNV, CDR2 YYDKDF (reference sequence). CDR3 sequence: CATSRGRTANTGELFF. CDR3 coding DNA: TGTGCCACCAGCAGAGGCCGGACAGCGAACACCGGGGAGCTGTTTTTT.

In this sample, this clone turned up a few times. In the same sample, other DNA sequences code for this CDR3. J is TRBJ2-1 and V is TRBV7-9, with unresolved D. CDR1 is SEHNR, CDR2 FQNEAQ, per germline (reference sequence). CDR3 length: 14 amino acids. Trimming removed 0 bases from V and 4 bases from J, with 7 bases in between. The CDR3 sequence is CASSLAGGYNEQFF. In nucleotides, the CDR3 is TGTGCCAGCAGCTTAGCAGGCGGTTACAATGAGCAGTTCTTC.

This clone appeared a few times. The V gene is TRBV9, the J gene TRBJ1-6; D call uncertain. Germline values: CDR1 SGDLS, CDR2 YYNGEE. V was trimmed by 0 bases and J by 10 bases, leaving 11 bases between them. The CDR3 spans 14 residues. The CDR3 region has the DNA TGTGCCAGCAGCGTAGCTACGGTTGGATCACCCCTCCACTTT. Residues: CASSVATVGSPLHF.

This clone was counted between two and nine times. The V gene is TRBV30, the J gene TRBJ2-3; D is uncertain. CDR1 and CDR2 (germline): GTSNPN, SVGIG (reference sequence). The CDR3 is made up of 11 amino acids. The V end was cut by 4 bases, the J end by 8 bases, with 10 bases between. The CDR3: CAWMLQSTQYF. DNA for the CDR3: TGTGCCTGGATGCTTCAGAGTACGCAGTATTTT.

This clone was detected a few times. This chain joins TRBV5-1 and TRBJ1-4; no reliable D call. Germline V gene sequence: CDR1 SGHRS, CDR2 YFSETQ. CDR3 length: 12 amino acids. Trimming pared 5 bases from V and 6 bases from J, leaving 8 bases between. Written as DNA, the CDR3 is TGCGCCAGCAGACGTGAGGATGAAAAACTGTTTTTT. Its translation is CASRREDEKLFF.

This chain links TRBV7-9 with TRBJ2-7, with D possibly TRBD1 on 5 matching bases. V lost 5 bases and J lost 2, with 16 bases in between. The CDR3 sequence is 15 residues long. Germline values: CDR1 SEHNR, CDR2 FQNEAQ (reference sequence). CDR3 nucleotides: TGTGCCAGCAGCAAAGACAGCGAATCTACCTACGAGCAGTACTTC. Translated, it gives CASSKDSESTYEQYF.

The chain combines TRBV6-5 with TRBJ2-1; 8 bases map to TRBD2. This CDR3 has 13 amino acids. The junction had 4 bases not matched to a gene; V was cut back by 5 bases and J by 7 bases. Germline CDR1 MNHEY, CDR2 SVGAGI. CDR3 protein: CASSNGGGNEQFF. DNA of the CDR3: TGTGCCAGCAGTAACGGCGGGGGGAATGAGCAGTTCTTC.

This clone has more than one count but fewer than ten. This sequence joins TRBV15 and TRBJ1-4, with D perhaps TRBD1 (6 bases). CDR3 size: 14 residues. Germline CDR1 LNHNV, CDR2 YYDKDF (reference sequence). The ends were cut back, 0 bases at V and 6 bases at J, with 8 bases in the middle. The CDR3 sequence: CATSRDAGDEKLFF. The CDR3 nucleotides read TGTGCCACCAGCAGAGATGCAGGGGATGAAAAACTGTTTTTT. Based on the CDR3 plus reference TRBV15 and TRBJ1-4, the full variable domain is DAMVIQNPRYQVTQFGKPVTLSCSQTLNHNVMYWYQQKSSQAPKLLFHYYDKDFNNEADTPDNFQSRRPNTSFCFLDIRSPGLGDTAMYLCATSRDAGDEKLFFGSGTQLSVL.

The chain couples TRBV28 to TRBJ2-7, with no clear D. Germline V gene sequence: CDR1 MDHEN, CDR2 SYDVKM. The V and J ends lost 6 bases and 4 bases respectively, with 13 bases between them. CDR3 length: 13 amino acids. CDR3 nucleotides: TGTGCCAGCAGGACGGCCTCCCTGTACGAGCAGTACTTC. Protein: CASRTASLYEQYF.

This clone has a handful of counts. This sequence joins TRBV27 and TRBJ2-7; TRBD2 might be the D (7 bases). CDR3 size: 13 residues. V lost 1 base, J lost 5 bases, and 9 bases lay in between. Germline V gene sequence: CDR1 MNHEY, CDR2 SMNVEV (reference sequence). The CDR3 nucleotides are TGTGCCAGCAGTTTATGGGGGGGCGACGAGCAGTACTTC. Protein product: CASSLWGGDEQYF.

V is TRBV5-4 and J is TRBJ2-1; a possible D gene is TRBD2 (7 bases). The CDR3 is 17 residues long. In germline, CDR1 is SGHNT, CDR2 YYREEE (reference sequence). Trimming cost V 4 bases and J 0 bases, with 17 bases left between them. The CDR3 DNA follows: TGTGCCAGCAGCCCGGGGGGCACTTCCCTCTCCTACAATGAGCAGTTCTTC. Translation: CASSPGGTSLSYNEQFF.

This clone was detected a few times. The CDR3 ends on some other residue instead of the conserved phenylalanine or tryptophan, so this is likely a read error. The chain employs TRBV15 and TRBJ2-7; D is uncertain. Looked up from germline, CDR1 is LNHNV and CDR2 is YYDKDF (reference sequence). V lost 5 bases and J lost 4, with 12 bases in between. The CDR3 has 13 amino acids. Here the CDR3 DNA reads TGTGCCACCAGCCCCCGGGTGAGGTACGAGCAGTACCTC. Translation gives CATSPRVRYEQYL.

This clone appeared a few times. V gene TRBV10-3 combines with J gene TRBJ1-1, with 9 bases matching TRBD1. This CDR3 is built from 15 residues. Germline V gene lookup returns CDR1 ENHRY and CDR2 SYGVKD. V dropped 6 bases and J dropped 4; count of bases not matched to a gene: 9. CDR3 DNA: TGTGCCATCAGGGGACAGGGAGGTGAGGGCACTGAAGCTTTCTTT. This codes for CAIRGQGGEGTEAFF.

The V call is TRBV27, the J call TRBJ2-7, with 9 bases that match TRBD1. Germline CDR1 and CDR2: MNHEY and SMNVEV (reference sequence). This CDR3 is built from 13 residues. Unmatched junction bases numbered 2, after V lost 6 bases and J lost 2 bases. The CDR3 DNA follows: TGTGCCAGCAGGGGACAGGGCCCCTACGAGCAGTACTTC. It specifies CASRGQGPYEQYF.

CDR3 sequence reads: CASSRTGTNTGELFF. CDR3 DNA: TGTGCCAGCAGCCGGACAGGGACCAACACCGGGGAGCTGTTTTTT. The chain carries TRBV11-1 and TRBJ2-2; 8 bases agree with TRBD1. The ends lost 5 bases at V and 2 bases at J; junction bases unmatched: 4. The CDR3 has 15 amino acids. Germline-derived CDR1 and CDR2 are SGHAT and FQDESV (reference sequence).

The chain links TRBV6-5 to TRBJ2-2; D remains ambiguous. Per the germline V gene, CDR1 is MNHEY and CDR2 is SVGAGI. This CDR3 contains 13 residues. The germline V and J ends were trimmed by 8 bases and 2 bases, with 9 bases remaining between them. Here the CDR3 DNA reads TGTGCCAGCTCCGAGACAAACACCGGGGAGCTGTTTTTT. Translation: CASSETNTGELFF.

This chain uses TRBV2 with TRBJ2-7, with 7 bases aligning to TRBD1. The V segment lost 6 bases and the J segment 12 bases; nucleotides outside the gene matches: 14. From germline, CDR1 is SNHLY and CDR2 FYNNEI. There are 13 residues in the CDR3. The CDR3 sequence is CASRQGTARDRYF. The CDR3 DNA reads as TGTGCCAGCAGACAAGGGACAGCAAGGGATCGGTACTTC.

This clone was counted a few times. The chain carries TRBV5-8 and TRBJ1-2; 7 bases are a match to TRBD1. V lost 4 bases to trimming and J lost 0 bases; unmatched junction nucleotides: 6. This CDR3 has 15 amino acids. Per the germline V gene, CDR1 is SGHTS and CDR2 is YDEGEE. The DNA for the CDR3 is TGTGCCAGCAGCGTGGGACAGCGAACTAACTATGGCTACACCTTC. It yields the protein CASSVGQRTNYGYTF.

The CDR3 sequence is CSVERQITYNEQFF. The DNA of the CDR3 is TGCAGCGTTGAAAGGCAGATAACCTACAATGAGCAGTTCTTC. V gene TRBV29-1 combines with J gene TRBJ2-1; D gene unclear. CDR3 length: 14 residues. Trimming shortened V by 2 bases and J by 2 bases, and 10 bases separated the two germline ends. Per the germline V gene, CDR1 is SQVTM and CDR2 is ANQGSEA.

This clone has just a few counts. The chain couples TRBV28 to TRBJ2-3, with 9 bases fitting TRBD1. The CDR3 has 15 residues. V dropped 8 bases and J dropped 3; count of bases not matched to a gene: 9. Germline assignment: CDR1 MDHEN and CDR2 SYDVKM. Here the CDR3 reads CASGPRGQGTDTQYF. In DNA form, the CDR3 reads TGTGCCAGCGGCCCAAGGGGACAGGGAACAGATACGCAGTATTTT.

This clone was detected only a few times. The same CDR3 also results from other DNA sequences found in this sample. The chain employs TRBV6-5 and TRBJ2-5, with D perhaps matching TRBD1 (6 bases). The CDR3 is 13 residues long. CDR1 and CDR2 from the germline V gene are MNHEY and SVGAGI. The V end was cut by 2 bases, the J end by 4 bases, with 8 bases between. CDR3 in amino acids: CASSYPGVETQYF. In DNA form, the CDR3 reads TGTGCCAGCAGTTACCCAGGGGTAGAGACCCAGTACTTC.

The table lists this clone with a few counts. CDR3 loop: CATETGGNLAGHFSGANVLTF. In DNA form, the CDR3 reads TGTGCCACAGAGACAGGGGGCAATCTAGCGGGTCATTTCTCTGGGGCCAACGTCCTGACTTTC. The chain combines TRBV28 with TRBJ2-6; 10 bases match TRBD1. The V and J ends lost 10 bases and 0 bases, in that order; junction bases with no gene match: 21. CDR3 size: 21 residues. Germline V gene sequence: CDR1 MDHEN, CDR2 SYDVKM.

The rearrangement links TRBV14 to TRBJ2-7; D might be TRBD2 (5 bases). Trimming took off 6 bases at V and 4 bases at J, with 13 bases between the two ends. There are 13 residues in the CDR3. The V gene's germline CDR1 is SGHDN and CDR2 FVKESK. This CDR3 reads CASRTTGGYEQYF. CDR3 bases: TGTGCCAGCAGGACAACCGGAGGATACGAGCAGTACTTC.

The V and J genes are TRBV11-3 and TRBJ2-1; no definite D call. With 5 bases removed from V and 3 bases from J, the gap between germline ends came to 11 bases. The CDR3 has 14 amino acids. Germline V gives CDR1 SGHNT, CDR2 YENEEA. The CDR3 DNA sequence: TGTGCCAGCAGCCCGGACCCCGTCTACAATGAGCAGTTCTTC. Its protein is CASSPDPVYNEQFF.

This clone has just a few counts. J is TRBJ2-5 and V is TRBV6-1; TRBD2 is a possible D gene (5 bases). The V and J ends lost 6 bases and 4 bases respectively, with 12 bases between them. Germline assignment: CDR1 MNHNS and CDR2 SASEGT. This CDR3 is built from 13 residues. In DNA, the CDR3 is TGTGCCAGCAGCCTAAGGGCGGGAGAGACCCAGTACTTC. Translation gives CASSLRAGETQYF.

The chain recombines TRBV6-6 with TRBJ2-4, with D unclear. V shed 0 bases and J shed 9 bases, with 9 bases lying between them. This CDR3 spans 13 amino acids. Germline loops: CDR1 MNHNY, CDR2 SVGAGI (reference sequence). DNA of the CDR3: TGTGCCAGCAGTTACTCGAAAAGTAGCATTCAGTACTTC. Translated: CASSYSKSSIQYF.